This TCR beta chain was sequenced in a study of lymphopenia after photon versus proton radiotherapy. With respect to this clone: Its target is not known.

CDR1 and CDR2 from the germline V gene are KGHSH and LQKENI. Trimming cost V 1 base and J 2 bases; bases outside gene matches: 3. This CDR3 has 15 residues. Findings and limits, study-wide: Survival link was tested only in deceased patients; proton benefit remains a possibility. Proton therapy kept repertoires fairly stable, unlike photons, which gained effector/memory cells.

Produced via immunoSEQ multiplex PCR; TCRdb's table is partial and in-frame only. The sample has approximately 160,000 clones; approximately 86% are singletons. The sequences come from peripheral blood, collected from a patient treated with photon-based radiotherapy. This chain connects TRBV18 to TRBJ2-3, with TRBD1 identical over 7 bases. The sequence came from a man in his fifties with gastric cancer. The CDR3 DNA reads TGTGCCAGCTCACCACGACAGGGCGTCACAGATACGCAGTATTTT. It yields the protein CASSPRQGVTDTQYF.